This TCR beta chain comes out of a study of ipilimumab plus nivolumab after autologous stem cell transplantation. V was pared by 0 bases and J by 2 bases, with 17 bases between. Germline assignment: CDR1 MGHRA and CDR2 YSYEKL. The CDR3 is 17 amino acids. Sequencing used immunoSEQ multiplex PCR; TCRdb keeps in-frame clones, though not all of them. The sample has about 20,000 clones; around 74% are singletons. This rearrangement joins TRBV4-1 to TRBJ2-7, with D possibly matching TRBD2 (6 bases). The TCR originated in a male donor with diffuse large B-cell lymphoma. Specimen: PBMCs, collected in a trial of ipilimumab plus nivolumab as post-transplant consolidation. The CDR3 protein is CASSQDVMGEVPYEQYF. CDR3 DNA sequence: TGCGCCAGCAGCCAAGATGTGATGGGGGAGGTCCCCTACGAGCAGTACTTC.